One and the same sample provided the 6 T cell receptor beta chains below, sequenced in a study of T-cell reconstitution after alpha-beta-depleted transplantation in children. Unique molecular identifiers were incorporated into the prepared TCRbeta library. In TCRdb, the PCR reads were re-called with MiXCR into one record per CDR3 protein. The data show about 830,000 distinct CDR3 sequences, with roughly 15% seen just once and just under 5% held by the top ten. Source: PBMCs, mostly from graft donor cells, taken 360 days after TCRalphabeta/CD19-depleted stem cell transplant. The receptors come from a male patient under 18 who had a stem cell transplant for acute lymphoblastic leukemia, so the T cells may come from the graft donor.

The CDR3 coding sequence is TGTGCCAGCAGTGAGAGGGACTCTTCGCGGGGTAACTATGGCTACACCTTC. It yields the protein CASSERDSSRGNYGYTF. The chain uses TRBV25-1 and TRBJ1-2, with a tentative D call TRBD1 (5 bases). This CDR3 is built from 17 residues. V was clipped by 3 bases and J by 1 base, with 18 bases between them. Germline-derived CDR1 and CDR2 are MGHDK and SYGVNS.

This clonotype appeared a few times. The genes are TRBV9 and TRBJ1-5, with 8 bases aligning to TRBD1. This CDR3 has 14 residues. Germline CDR1 reads SGDLS; CDR2 reads YYNGEE. With V trimmed by 4 bases and J by 7 bases, 7 bases remained unmatched. CDR3 residues: CASSPQGGPQPQHF. Here the CDR3 DNA reads TGTGCCAGCAGCCCACAGGGGGGACCGCAGCCCCAGCATTTT.

In its sample, this clonotype was seen many times. The chain couples TRBV7-9 to TRBJ2-3; 9 bases map to TRBD2. This CDR3 has 17 residues. Germline-derived CDR1 and CDR2 are SEHNR and FQNEAQ (reference sequence). Germline trimming cut 4 bases from V and 6 bases from J; bases unmatched to any gene: 14. This CDR3 is CASSSLRGGRASDTQYF. As DNA, the CDR3 is TGTGCCAGCAGCTCCCTTCGAGGCGGGAGGGCCAGCGATACGCAGTATTTT.

The chain recombines TRBV11-2 with TRBJ1-1, with D hard to call. Germline V gene data show CDR1 as SGHAT and CDR2 as FQNNGV. Trimming took 2 bases from V and 5 from J, leaving 15 bases between them. The CDR3 length is 15 residues. CDR3 in DNA: TGTGCCAGCAGCTTAAAAGGAGCGGGAACGACTGAAGCTTTCTTT. Encoded protein: CASSLKGAGTTEAFF.

This clonotype was seen a handful of times. The V call is TRBV10-3, the J call TRBJ2-2, with D maybe TRBD1 (6 bases). The CDR3 is made up of 17 amino acids. Germline V gene sequence: CDR1 ENHRY, CDR2 SYGVKD. Trimming stripped 6 bases from V and 7 bases from J, with 24 bases between. The CDR3 region is CAISRTVFLSQLGELFF. The CDR3 DNA reads TGTGCCATCAGCAGGACAGTATTCCTTTCCCAACTCGGGGAGCTGTTTTTT.

This clonotype was observed many times. This chain connects TRBV29-1 to TRBJ2-2; D is possibly TRBD2 (6 bases). The CDR3 contains 14 residues. Between the trimmed V and J ends, which lost 6 bases and 4 bases, there was a span of 15 bases. Germline CDR1 and CDR2: SQVTM and ANQGSEA. The CDR3 reads CSVPGRGTTGELFF. The CDR3 DNA reads TGCAGCGTCCCCGGTCGGGGGACCACCGGGGAGCTGTTTTTT.